The 26 T cell receptor beta chains in this list originate from one sample, sequenced in a study of cytomegalovirus exposure and HLA in healthy donors. PCR amplification relied on 60 Vbeta primers (plus 13 Jbeta primers). TCRdb keeps only in-frame clones here, not all; method: immunoSEQ multiplex PCR. The sample table sets out approximately 100,000 clones. The sequenced material came from PBMCs. The receptors shown here come from a man in his forties or fifties in good health and CMV-seronegative.

This chain uses TRBV7-2 with TRBJ1-6, with TRBD1 matching over 9 bases. J was trimmed by 10 bases and V by 2 bases; bases with no gene match: 12. The length of the CDR3 is 17 residues. Looked up from germline, CDR1 is SGHTA and CDR2 is FQGNSA. In DNA form, the CDR3 reads TGTGCCAGCAGCTTATTTAGGGGGGGACAGGGAGGCTCACCCCTCCACTTT. This sequence encodes CASSLFRGGQGGSPLHF.

V usage is TRBV7-9 and J usage is TRBJ1-1; D perhaps matches TRBD1 (6 bases). V lost 4 bases and J lost 2, with 20 bases in between. The CDR3 length is 17 residues. Per the germline V gene, CDR1 is SEHNR and CDR2 is FQNEAQ (reference sequence). The CDR3 is CASSSSGVWRYNTEAFF. CDR3 bases: TGTGCCAGCAGCTCTTCAGGGGTATGGAGGTATAACACTGAAGCTTTCTTT. Together with reference TRBV7-9 and TRBJ1-1, the CDR3 gives the full variable domain: DTGVSQNPRHKITKRGQNVTFRCDPISEHNRLYWYRQTLGQGPEFLTYFQNEAQLEKSRLLSDRFSAERPKGSFSTLEIQRTEQGDSAMYLCASSSSGVWRYNTEAFFGQGTRLTVV.

V and J are TRBV5-6 and TRBJ2-5; 7 bases are a match to TRBD1. The CDR3 consists of 15 residues. The ends lost 4 bases at V and 4 bases at J; junction bases unmatched: 10. CDR1 is SGHDT and CDR2 is YYEEEE in the germline V gene. This chain's CDR3 is CASSPIGAGGETQYF. The CDR3 coding sequence is TGTGCCAGCAGCCCCATCGGGGCAGGGGGAGAGACCCAGTACTTC.

The V call is TRBV5-1, the J call TRBJ1-5, with D unclear. V was pared by 0 bases and J by 6 bases, with 13 bases between. The germline CDR1 and CDR2 sequences are SGHRS and YFSETQ. This CDR3 has 15 residues. The CDR3 loop is CASSLVGGLGQPQHF. The CDR3 nucleotides read TGCGCCAGCAGCTTGGTCGGAGGGTTGGGTCAGCCCCAGCATTTT.

The chain combines TRBV29-1 with TRBJ2-1, with 10 bases fitting TRBD1. The ends lost 7 bases at V and 4 bases at J; junction bases unmatched: 7. The CDR3 runs 14 residues. Germline assignment: CDR1 SQVTM and CDR2 ANQGSEA. The DNA of the CDR3 is TGCAGCGATAGCCGGGACAGGGGATACAATGAGCAGTTCTTC. It specifies CSDSRDRGYNEQFF.

The gene calls are TRBV9 and TRBJ2-5; D gene ambiguous. Germline CDR1 and CDR2: SGDLS and YYNGEE. The V end lost 0 bases, the J end lost 5 bases, and 14 bases lay between the germline ends. The CDR3 is made up of 15 amino acids. CDR3 sequence reads: CASSVGVTNRETQYF. The CDR3 DNA is TGTGCCAGCAGCGTAGGCGTAACCAACCGGGAGACCCAGTACTTC.

The chain combines TRBV9 with TRBJ2-6; a weak D match, TRBD2 (5 bases). The CDR3 contains 18 residues. Germline loops: CDR1 SGDLS, CDR2 YYNGEE. The V end lost 3 bases, the J end lost 4 bases, and 20 bases lay between the germline ends. CDR3 in amino acids: CASSANQKLGAGANVLTF. CDR3 nucleotides: TGTGCCAGCAGCGCGAACCAAAAACTAGGTGCCGGGGCCAACGTCCTGACTTTC.

The chain is built from TRBV7-9 and TRBJ1-1; possible D gene TRBD1, 6 bases. The V gene's germline CDR1 is SEHNR and CDR2 FQNEAQ (reference sequence). The CDR3 contains 13 residues. Trimming removed 5 bases from V and 1 base from J, with 8 bases in between. The CDR3 sequence: CASSRTANTEAFF. DNA of the CDR3: TGTGCCAGCAGCAGGACAGCGAACACTGAAGCTTTCTTT.

CDR3 nucleotide sequence: TGCGCCAGCAGCTTTCCGGAGGCCTTTGAGGGCTACACCTTC. Translated: CASSFPEAFEGYTF. The chain links TRBV5-1 to TRBJ1-2; no definite D call. The V gene's germline CDR1 is SGHRS and CDR2 YFSETQ. The V gene lost 2 bases and the J gene lost 8 bases, with 16 bases spanning the gap. This CDR3 comprises 14 residues.

The V and J genes are TRBV10-1 and TRBJ1-1, with D tentatively TRBD1 (6 bases). V gave up 8 bases and J gave up 6 bases, with 10 bases separating them. The CDR3 contains 11 residues. CDR1 is WNHNN, CDR2 SYGVQD, per germline (reference sequence). Written as DNA, the CDR3 is TGCGCCAGCTCGGACAGCGCTGAAGCTTTCTTT. Its protein product is CASSDSAEAFF.

The chain uses TRBV19 and TRBJ1-2; tentative D call: TRBD1 (6 bases). The V gene's germline CDR1 is LNHDA and CDR2 SQIVND (reference sequence). The V end lost 4 bases, the J end lost 8 bases, and 11 bases lay between the germline ends. The CDR3 consists of 12 residues. CDR3 nucleotides: TGTGCCAGTAGTAACAGGGTTATGGGCTACACCTTC. Protein sequence: CASSNRVMGYTF.

This chain joins TRBV18 and TRBJ2-1; 10 bases are shared with TRBD2. The CDR3 has 16 residues. Per the germline V gene, CDR1 is KGHSH and CDR2 is LQKENI. The ends lost 1 base at V and 1 base at J; junction bases unmatched: 1. CDR3 in DNA: TGTGCCAGCTCACCACAACTAGCGGGATCCTACAATGAGCAGTTCTTC. The encoded protein is CASSPQLAGSYNEQFF.

The CDR3 coding sequence is TGTGCCAGCAGTGATAGTCCAGGGGGAAAACTGTTTTTT. It codes for CASSDSPGGKLFF. The rearrangement uses TRBV2 and TRBJ1-4; 7 positions agree with TRBD1. Germline V gene sequence: CDR1 SNHLY, CDR2 FYNNEI. V gave up 3 bases and J gave up 10 bases; unmatched junction bases: 5. The length of the CDR3 is 13 residues.

This chain uses TRBV27 with TRBJ2-7; D gene unclear. Germline-derived CDR1 and CDR2 are MNHEY and SMNVEV (reference sequence). This CDR3 region has 13 residues. V was cut by 3 bases and J by 3 bases, with 9 bases left in between. CDR3 sequence (DNA): TGTGCCAGCAGTTTTGCAGTCAACTACGAGCAGTACTTC. It yields the protein CASSFAVNYEQYF.

The V call is TRBV18, the J call TRBJ1-2, with 10 bases lining up with TRBD1. This CDR3 spans 13 amino acids. Per germline, CDR1 KGHSH and CDR2 LQKENI. With 6 bases clipped from V and 8 bases from J, the junction kept 6 bases outside the gene matches. Here the CDR3 reads CASSYGTGEGYTF. CDR3 nucleotide sequence: TGTGCCAGCTCTTATGGGACAGGGGAAGGCTACACCTTC.

The CDR3 loop is CASRHPGMTEAFF. DNA of the CDR3: TGTGCCAGCAGACACCCAGGGATGACTGAAGCTTTCTTT. The chain joins TRBV6-5 to TRBJ1-1, with a possible D match to TRBD1 (5 bases). V was trimmed by 6 bases and J by 5 bases, leaving 13 bases between them. This CDR3 contains 13 residues. CDR1 and CDR2 (germline): MNHEY, SVGAGI.

The chain carries TRBV18 and TRBJ2-1; 9 bases match TRBD1. Germline values: CDR1 KGHSH, CDR2 LQKENI. Trimming cost V 1 base and J 3 bases; bases outside gene matches: 10. The CDR3 contains 18 residues. CDR3 loop: CASSPLTTGTGFYNEQFF. The CDR3 bases are TGTGCCAGCTCACCACTCACTACCGGGACAGGGTTCTACAATGAGCAGTTCTTC. The whole variable domain, filled in from reference TRBV18 and TRBJ2-1, reads NAGVMQNPRHLVRRRGQEARLRCSPMKGHSHVYWYRQLPEEGLKFMVYLQKENIIDESGMPKERFSAEFPKEGPSILRIQQVVRGDSAAYFCASSPLTTGTGFYNEQFFGPGTRLTVL.

V usage is TRBV7-8 and J usage is TRBJ1-1; D uncertain. The germline V and J ends were trimmed by 0 bases and 0 bases, with 8 bases remaining between them. The CDR3 runs 15 residues. In germline, CDR1 is SGHVS, CDR2 FQNEAQ. CDR3 bases: TGTGCCAGCAGCTTAGCGCCACAGATGAACACTGAAGCTTTCTTT. Protein product: CASSLAPQMNTEAFF.

V is TRBV5-1 and J is TRBJ2-2, with D possibly being TRBD1 (5 bases). The CDR3 is 14 residues long. Germline CDR1 is SGHRS and CDR2 is YFSETQ. V lost 3 bases and J lost 1, with 7 bases in between. The CDR3: CASSWQGNTGELFF. The CDR3 DNA reads TGCGCCAGCAGCTGGCAGGGGAACACCGGGGAGCTGTTTTTT. Combining the CDR3 with reference TRBV5-1 and TRBJ2-2 gives the whole variable domain KAGVTQTPRYLIKTRGQQVTLSCSPISGHRSVSWYQQTPGQGLQFLFEYFSETQRNKGNFPGRFSGRQFSNSRSEMNVSTLELGDSALYLCASSWQGNTGELFFGEGSRLTVL.

The chain uses TRBV9 and TRBJ2-1, with 8 positions matching TRBD1. The CDR3 covers 15 residues. V lost 0 bases to trimming and J lost 9 bases; unmatched junction nucleotides: 8. Germline assignment: CDR1 SGDLS and CDR2 YYNGEE. DNA for the CDR3: TGTGCCAGCAGCGTAGGCCCCAACAGGGGGAGTGAGCAGTTCTTC. Residues: CASSVGPNRGSEQFF.

The chain employs TRBV5-4 and TRBJ2-3, with TRBD2 as a possible D gene (6 bases). Germline lookup yields CDR1 SGHNT and CDR2 YYREEE (reference sequence). Trimming stripped 4 bases from V and 2 bases from J, with 14 bases between. This CDR3 spans 15 amino acids. CDR3 region: CASSPTSYSTDTQYF. CDR3 coding DNA: TGTGCCAGCAGCCCTACTAGCTACTCCACAGATACGCAGTATTTT. Supplemented by reference TRBV5-4 and TRBJ2-3, the full variable domain reads ETGVTQSPTHLIKTRGQQVTLRCSSQSGHNTVSWYQQALGQGPQFIFQYYREEENGRGNFPPRFSGLQFPNYSSELNVNALELDDSALYLCASSPTSYSTDTQYFGPGTRLTVL.

The V gene is TRBV6-5, the J gene TRBJ2-7, with 9 bases lining up with TRBD1. V shed 2 bases and J 2 bases; nucleotides not matched to a gene: 1. Germline-derived CDR1 and CDR2 are MNHEY and SVGAGI. There are 14 residues in the CDR3. The CDR3 spells CASSYGTGTYEQYF. The CDR3 coding sequence is TGTGCCAGCAGTTACGGGACAGGGACCTACGAGCAGTACTTC.

V gene TRBV27 combines with J gene TRBJ1-5, with D maybe TRBD1 (5 bases). The CDR3 loop spans 17 amino acids. V lost 5 bases, J lost 0 bases, and 17 bases lay in between. Germline CDR1 reads MNHEY; CDR2 reads SMNVEV (reference sequence). Here the CDR3 reads CASSERQHYYSNQPQHF. In nucleotides, the CDR3 is TGTGCCAGCAGTGAAAGACAGCACTACTATAGCAATCAGCCCCAGCATTTT.

The chain links TRBV7-8 to TRBJ2-1; 7 bases fit TRBD2. In germline, CDR1 is SGHVS, CDR2 FQNEAQ. Germline trimming cut 5 bases from V and 7 bases from J; bases unmatched to any gene: 5. This CDR3 has 13 residues. The CDR3 here is CASSVQRENEQFF. CDR3 DNA: TGTGCCAGCAGCGTTCAGCGGGAAAATGAGCAGTTCTTC.

The chain combines TRBV18 with TRBJ2-1; TRBD1 might be the D (5 bases). The V end lost 0 bases, the J end lost 7 bases, and 13 bases lay between the germline ends. This CDR3 comprises 15 residues. CDR1 is KGHSH, CDR2 LQKENI, per germline. The CDR3 reads CASSPPRGVWNEQFF. The CDR3 DNA follows: TGTGCCAGCTCACCACCAAGGGGCGTTTGGAATGAGCAGTTCTTC.

The rearrangement joins TRBV25-1 to TRBJ1-1; TRBD1 aligns across 7 bases. The trim removed 6 bases at V and 3 bases at J, leaving 7 bases unmatched. The CDR3 has 14 residues. The V gene's germline CDR1 is MGHDK and CDR2 SYGVNS. The CDR3 spells CASRVTGVDTEAFF. CDR3 DNA sequence: TGTGCCAGCAGAGTTACAGGGGTGGACACTGAAGCTTTCTTT.